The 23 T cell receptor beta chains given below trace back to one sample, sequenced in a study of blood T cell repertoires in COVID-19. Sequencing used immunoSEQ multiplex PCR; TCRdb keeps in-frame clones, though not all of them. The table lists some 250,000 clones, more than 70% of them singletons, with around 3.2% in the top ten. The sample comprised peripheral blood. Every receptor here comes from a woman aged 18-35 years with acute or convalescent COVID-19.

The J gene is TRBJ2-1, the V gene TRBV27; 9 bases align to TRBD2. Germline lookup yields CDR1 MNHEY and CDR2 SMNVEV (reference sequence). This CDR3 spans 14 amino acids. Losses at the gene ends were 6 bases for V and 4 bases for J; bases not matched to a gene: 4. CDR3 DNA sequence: TGTGCCAGCAGGGTGACTAGCGGATACAATGAGCAGTTCTTC. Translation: CASRVTSGYNEQFF.

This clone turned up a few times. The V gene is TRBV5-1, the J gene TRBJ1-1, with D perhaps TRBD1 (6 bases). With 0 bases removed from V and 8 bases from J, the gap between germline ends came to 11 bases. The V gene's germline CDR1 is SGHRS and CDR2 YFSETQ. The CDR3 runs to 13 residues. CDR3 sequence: CASSLDRVREAFF. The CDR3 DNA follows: TGCGCCAGCAGCTTGGACAGGGTTCGCGAAGCTTTCTTT.

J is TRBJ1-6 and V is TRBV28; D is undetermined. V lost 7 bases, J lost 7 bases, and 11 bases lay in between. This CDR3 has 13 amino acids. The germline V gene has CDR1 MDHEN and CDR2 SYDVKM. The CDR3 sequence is CASIGLENSPLHF. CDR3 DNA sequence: TGTGCCAGCATCGGATTGGAGAATTCACCCCTCCACTTT.

CDR3: CASSPELGGLGTEAFF. CDR3 nucleotides: TGTGCCAGCAGCCCGGAATTAGGGGGTTTGGGCACTGAAGCTTTCTTT. The chain links TRBV5-4 to TRBJ1-1, with D possibly being TRBD1 (6 bases). The V end lost 4 bases, the J end lost 4 bases, and 20 bases lay between the germline ends. CDR3 length equals 16 residues. Germline V gene sequence: CDR1 SGHNT, CDR2 YYREEE (reference sequence).

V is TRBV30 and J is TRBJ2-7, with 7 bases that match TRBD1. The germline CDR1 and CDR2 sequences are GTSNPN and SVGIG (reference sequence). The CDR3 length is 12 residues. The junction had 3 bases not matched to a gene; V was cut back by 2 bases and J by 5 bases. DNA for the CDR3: TGTGCCTGGAGTCACAGGGGAAACGAGCAGTACTTC. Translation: CAWSHRGNEQYF.

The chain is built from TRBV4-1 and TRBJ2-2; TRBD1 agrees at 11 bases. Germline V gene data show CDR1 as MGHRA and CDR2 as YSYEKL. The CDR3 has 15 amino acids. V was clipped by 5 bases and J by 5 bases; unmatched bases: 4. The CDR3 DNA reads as TGCGCCAGCAGCGCGGACAGGGGGCCGACCGGGGAGCTGTTTTTT. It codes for CASSADRGPTGELFF.

The CDR3 reads CASSRGQDYEQYF. DNA for the CDR3: TGTGCCAGCAGCCGCGGACAGGACTACGAGCAGTACTTC. The rearrangement uses TRBV28 and TRBJ2-7; 7 bases fit TRBD1. Germline V gene data show CDR1 as MDHEN and CDR2 as SYDVKM. The CDR3 length is 13 residues. J gave up 3 bases and V 6 bases, and 5 bases lay outside the gene matches.

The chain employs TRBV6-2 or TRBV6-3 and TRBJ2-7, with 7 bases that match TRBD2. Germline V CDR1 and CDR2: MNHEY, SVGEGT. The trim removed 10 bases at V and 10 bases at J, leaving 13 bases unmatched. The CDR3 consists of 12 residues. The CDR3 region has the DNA TGTGCCACCACCCCTAGCGGACGGTTACAGTACTTC. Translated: CATTPSGRLQYF.

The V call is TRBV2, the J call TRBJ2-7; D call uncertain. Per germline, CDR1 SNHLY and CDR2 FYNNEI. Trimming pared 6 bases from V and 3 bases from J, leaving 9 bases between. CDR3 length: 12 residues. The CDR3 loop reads CASSPESYEQYF. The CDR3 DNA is TGTGCCAGCAGCCCCGAGAGCTACGAGCAGTACTTC.

CDR3 in amino acids: CASSVIDSHSPLHF. The DNA for the CDR3 is TGTGCCAGCAGCGTGATCGACAGTCATTCACCCCTCCACTTT. The V gene is TRBV7-9, the J gene TRBJ1-6; possibly TRBD1 for D (5 bases). Germline CDR1 is SEHNR and CDR2 is FQNEAQ (reference sequence). This CDR3 comprises 14 residues. V gave up 5 bases and J gave up 8 bases, with 13 bases separating them.

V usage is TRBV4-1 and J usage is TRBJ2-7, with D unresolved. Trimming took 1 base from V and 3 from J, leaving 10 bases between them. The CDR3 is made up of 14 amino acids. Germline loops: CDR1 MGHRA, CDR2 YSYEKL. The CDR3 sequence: CASSQAGPVYEQYF. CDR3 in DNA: TGCGCCAGCAGCCAAGCTGGGCCCGTCTACGAGCAGTACTTC.

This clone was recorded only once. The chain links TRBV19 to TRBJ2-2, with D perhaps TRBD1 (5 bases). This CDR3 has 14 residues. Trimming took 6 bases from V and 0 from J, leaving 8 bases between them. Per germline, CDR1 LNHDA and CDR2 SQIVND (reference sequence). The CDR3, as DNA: TGTGCCAGTAGCTGGGGCGCGAACACCGGGGAGCTGTTTTTT. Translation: CASSWGANTGELFF.

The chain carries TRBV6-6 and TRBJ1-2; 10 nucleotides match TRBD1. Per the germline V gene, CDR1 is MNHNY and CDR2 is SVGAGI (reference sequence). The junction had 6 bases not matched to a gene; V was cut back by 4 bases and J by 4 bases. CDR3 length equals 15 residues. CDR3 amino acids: CASSFDRGRGYGYTF. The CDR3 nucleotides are TGTGCCAGCAGTTTCGACAGGGGGCGCGGCTATGGCTACACCTTC.

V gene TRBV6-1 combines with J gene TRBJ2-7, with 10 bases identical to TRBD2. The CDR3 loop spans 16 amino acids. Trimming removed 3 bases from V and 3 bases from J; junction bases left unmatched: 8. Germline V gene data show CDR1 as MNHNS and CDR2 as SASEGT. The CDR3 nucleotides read TGTGCCAGCAGTGATAGCGGGAGGCCCCAAGGCTACGAGCAGTACTTC. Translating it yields CASSDSGRPQGYEQYF.

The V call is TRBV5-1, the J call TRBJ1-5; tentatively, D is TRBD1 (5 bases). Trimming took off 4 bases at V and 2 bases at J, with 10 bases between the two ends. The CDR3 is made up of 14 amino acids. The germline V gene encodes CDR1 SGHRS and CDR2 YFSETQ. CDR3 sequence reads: CASSPRGGNQPQHF. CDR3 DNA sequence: TGCGCCAGCAGCCCGCGGGGGGGCAATCAGCCCCAGCATTTT.

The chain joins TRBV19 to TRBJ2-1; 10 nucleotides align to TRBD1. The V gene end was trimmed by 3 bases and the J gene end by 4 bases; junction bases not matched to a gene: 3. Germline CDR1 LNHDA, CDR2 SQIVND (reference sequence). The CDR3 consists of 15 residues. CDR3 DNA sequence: TGTGCCAGTAGTATGGGGACAGGGGAATACAATGAGCAGTTCTTC. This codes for CASSMGTGEYNEQFF.

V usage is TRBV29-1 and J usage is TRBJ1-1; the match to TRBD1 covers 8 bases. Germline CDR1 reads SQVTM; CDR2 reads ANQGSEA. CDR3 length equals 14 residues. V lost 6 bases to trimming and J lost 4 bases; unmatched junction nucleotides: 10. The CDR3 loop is CSVARTGSITEAFF. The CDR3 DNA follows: TGCAGCGTAGCGAGGACAGGGTCGATCACTGAAGCTTTCTTT.

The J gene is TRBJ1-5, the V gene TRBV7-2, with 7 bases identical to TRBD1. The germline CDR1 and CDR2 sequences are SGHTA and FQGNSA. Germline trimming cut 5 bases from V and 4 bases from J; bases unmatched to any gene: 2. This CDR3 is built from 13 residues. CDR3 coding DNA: TGTGCCAGCAGCGCGACAGGGAATCAGCCCCAGCATTTT. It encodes CASSATGNQPQHF.

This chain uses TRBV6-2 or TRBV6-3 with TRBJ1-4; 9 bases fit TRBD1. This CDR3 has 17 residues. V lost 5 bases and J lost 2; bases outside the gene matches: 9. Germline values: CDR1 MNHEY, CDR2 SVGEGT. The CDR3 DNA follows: TGTGCCAGCAGTGCCTCCGGGACAGGGTCGACTAATGAAAAACTGTTTTTT. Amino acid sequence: CASSASGTGSTNEKLFF.

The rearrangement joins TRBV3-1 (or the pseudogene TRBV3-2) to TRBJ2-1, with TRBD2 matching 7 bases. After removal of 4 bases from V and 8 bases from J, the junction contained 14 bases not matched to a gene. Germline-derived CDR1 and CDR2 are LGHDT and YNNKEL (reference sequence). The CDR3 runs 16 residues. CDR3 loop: CASSLGTTPISDEQFF. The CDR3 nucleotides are TGTGCCAGCAGCCTCGGGACTACCCCAATTAGTGATGAGCAGTTCTTC.

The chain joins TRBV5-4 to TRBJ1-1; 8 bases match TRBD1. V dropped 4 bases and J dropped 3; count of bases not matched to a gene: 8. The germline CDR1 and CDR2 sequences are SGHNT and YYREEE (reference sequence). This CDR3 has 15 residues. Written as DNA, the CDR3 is TGTGCCAGCAGCCCCCGAATGGACAGGGACACTGAAGCTTTCTTT. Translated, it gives CASSPRMDRDTEAFF.

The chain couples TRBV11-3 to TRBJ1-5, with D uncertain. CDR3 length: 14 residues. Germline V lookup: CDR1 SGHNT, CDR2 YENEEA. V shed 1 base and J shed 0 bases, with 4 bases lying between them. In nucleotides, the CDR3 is TGTGCCAGCAGCTTAGGAGGTAGCAATCAGCCCCAGCATTTT. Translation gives CASSLGGSNQPQHF.

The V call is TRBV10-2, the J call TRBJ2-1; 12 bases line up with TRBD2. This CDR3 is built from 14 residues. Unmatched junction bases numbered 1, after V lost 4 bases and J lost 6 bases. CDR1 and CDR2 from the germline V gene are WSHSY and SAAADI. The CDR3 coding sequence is TGCGCCAGCAGTGGACTAGCGGGAGCCAATGAGCAGTTCTTC. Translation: CASSGLAGANEQFF.